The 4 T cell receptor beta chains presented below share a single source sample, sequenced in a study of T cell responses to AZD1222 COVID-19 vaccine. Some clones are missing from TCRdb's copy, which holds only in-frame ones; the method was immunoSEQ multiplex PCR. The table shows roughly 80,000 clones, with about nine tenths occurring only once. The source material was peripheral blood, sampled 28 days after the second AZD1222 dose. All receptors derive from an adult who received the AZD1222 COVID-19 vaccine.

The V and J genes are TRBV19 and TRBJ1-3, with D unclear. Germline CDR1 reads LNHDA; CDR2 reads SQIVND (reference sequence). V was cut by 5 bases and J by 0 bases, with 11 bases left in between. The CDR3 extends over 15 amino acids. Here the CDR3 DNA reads TGTGCCAGTAGTGGCCGGGGTTCCTCTGGAAACACCATATATTTT. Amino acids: CASSGRGSSGNTIYF.

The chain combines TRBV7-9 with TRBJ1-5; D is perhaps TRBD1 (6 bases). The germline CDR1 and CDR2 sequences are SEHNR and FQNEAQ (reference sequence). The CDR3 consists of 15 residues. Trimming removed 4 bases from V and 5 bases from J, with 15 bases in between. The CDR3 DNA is TGTGCCAGCAGCTACTCGACAGGCCGCGATCAGCCCCAGCATTTT. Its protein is CASSYSTGRDQPQHF.

The CDR3 DNA reads TGCGCCAGCAGTGGGGGTACTTACGAGCAGTACTTC. Translated: CASSGGTYEQYF. J is TRBJ2-7 and V is TRBV5-1, with D perhaps given as TRBD1 or TRBD2 (5 bases each). V was pared by 5 bases and J by 4 bases, with 10 bases between. The CDR3 is made up of 12 amino acids. The V gene's germline CDR1 is SGHRS and CDR2 YFSETQ.

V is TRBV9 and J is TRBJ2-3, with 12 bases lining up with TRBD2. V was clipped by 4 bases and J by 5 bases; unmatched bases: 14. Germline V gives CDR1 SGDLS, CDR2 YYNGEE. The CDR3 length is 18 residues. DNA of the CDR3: TGTGCCAGCAGCCAGAGCTACCTTCTGACTAGCGGGAGAGATACGCAGTATTTT. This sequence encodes CASSQSYLLTSGRDTQYF.